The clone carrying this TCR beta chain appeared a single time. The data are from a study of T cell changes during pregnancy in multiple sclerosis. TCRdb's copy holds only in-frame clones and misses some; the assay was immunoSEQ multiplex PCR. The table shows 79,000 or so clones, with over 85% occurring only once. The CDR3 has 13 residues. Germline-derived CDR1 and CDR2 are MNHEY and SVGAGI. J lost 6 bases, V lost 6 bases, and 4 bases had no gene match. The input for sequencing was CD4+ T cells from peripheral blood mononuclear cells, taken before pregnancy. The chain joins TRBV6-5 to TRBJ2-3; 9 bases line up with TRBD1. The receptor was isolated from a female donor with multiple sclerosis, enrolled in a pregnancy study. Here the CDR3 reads CASSRTGADTQYF. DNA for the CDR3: TGTGCCAGCAGCCGGACAGGGGCCGATACGCAGTATTTT.